The T cell receptor beta chain under discussion was sequenced for a study of T cell changes during pregnancy in multiple sclerosis. V gave up 4 bases and J gave up 5 bases, with 21 bases separating them. CDR3 length: 16 residues. Germline CDR1 and CDR2: SGHAT and FQNNGV. Assay used: immunoSEQ multiplex PCR; TCRdb lists only in-frame clones, some missing. Among roughly 41,000 clones, roughly 94% were seen once, and the ten largest hold approximately 1.6%. The receptor comes from a female donor with multiple sclerosis, enrolled in a pregnancy study. This chain connects TRBV11-2 to TRBJ2-7, with TRBD1 as a possible D gene (5 bases). The specimen comprised peripheral blood, sampled in the third trimester of pregnancy. The CDR3 reads CASSWTDQGLSDEQYF. For the CDR3, the DNA is TGTGCCAGCAGCTGGACCGACCAGGGTTTATCGGACGAGCAGTACTTC.